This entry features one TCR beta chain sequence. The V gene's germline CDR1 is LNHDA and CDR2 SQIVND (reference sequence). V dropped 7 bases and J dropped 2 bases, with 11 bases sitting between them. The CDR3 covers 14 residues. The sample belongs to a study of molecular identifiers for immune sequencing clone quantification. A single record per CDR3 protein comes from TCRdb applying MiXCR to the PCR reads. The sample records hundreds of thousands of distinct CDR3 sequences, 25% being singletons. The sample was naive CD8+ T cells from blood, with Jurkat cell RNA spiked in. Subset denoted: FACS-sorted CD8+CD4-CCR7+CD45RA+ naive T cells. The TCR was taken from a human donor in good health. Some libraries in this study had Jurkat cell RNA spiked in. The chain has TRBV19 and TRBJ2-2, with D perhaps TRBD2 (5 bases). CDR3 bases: TGTGCCAGTATCCCGGGATCAAACACCGGGGAGCTGTTTTTT. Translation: CASIPGSNTGELFF.